The present T cell receptor beta chain was sequenced within a study of shared clonotypes between healthy human individuals. Findings of the study overall: Some clonotypes were shared by all four sorted-subset donors, while others were not shared. The non-shared ones had lower generation probabilities than the shared ones.

The CDR3 covers 14 residues. Germline V gives CDR1 MNHEY, CDR2 SMNVEV (reference sequence). Trimming removed 3 bases from V and 3 bases from J, with 11 bases in between. On this clone: Its target is unknown.

Clones were sequenced by immunoSEQ multiplex PCR, and TCRdb holds only the in-frame ones, with some missing. Here the sample spans 2 million to 2.5 million clones, around 93% being singletons. Material: naive CD4+ T cells from PBMCs. Described subset: CD45RA+ positively selected. This chain connects TRBV27 to TRBJ2-5; no firm D call. The receptor was derived from a man aged 18 to 29 in good health. Some clones in this sample may be carry-over from other donors' samples. CDR3 coding DNA: TGTGCCAGCAGTTTGCGTCAGGTCGAAGAGACCCAGTACTTC. It encodes CASSLRQVEETQYF.